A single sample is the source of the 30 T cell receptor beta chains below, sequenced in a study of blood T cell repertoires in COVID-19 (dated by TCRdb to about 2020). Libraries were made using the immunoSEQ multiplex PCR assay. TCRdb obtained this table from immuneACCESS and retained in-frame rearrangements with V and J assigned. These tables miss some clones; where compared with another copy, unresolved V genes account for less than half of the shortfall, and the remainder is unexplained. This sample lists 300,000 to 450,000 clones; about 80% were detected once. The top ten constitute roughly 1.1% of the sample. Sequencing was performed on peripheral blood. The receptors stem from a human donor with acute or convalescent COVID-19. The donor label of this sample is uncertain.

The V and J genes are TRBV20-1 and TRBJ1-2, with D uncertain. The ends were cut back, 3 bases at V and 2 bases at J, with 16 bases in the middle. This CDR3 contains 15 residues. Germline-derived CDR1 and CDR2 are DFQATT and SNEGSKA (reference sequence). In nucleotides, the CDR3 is TGCAGTGCTAGTTTCTCTGCAGGAATAAACTATGGCTACACCTTC. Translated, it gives CSASFSAGINYGYTF.

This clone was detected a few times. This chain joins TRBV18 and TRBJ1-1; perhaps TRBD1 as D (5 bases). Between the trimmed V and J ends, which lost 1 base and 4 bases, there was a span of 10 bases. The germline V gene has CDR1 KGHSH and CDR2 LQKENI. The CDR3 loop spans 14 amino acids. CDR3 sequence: CASSPRAGPTEAFF. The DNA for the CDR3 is TGTGCCAGCTCACCACGAGCAGGGCCCACTGAAGCTTTCTTT.

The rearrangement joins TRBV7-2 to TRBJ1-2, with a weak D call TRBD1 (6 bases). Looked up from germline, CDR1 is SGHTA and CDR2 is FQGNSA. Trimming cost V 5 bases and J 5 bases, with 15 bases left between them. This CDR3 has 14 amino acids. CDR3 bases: TGTGCCAGCAGCCTCGTCGGGACATCTTATGGCTACACCTTC. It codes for CASSLVGTSYGYTF.

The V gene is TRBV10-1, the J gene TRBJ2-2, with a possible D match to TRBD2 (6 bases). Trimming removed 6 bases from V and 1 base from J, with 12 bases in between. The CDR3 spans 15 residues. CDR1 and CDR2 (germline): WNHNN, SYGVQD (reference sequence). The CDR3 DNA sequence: TGCGCCAGCAGAGAATCGGGACTGAACACCGGGGAGCTGTTTTTT. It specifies CASRESGLNTGELFF.

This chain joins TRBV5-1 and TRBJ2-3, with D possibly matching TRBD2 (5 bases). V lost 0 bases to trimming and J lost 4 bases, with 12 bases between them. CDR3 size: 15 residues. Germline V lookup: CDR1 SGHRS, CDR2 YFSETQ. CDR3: CASSLGLAQPDTQYF. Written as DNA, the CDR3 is TGCGCCAGCAGCTTGGGTCTAGCACAGCCAGATACGCAGTATTTT.

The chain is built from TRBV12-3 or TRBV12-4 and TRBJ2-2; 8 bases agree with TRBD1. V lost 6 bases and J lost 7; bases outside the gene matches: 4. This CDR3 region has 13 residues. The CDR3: CASSLDRVGELFF. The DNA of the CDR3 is TGTGCCAGCAGCCTGGACAGGGTCGGGGAGCTGTTTTTT.

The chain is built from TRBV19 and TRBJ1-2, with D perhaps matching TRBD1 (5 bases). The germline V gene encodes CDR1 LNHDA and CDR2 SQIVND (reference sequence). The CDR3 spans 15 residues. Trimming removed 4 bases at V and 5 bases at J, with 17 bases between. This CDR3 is CASSNPPEGRYGYTF. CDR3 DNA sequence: TGTGCCAGTAGTAACCCCCCCGAGGGGAGGTATGGCTACACCTTC.

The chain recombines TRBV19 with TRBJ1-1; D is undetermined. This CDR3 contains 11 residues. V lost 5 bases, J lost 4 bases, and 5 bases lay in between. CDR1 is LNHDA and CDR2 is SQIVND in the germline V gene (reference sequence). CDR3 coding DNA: TGTGCCAGTAGTCGGGTCACTGAAGCTTTCTTT. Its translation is CASSRVTEAFF.

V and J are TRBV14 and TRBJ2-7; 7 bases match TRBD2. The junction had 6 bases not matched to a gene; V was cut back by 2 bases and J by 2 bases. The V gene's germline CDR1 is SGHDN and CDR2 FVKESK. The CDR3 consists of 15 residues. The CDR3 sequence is CASSQTSDLTYEQYF. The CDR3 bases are TGTGCCAGCAGCCAAACTAGCGACCTAACCTACGAGCAGTACTTC. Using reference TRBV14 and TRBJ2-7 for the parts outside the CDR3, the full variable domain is EAGVTQFPSHSVIEKGQTVTLRCDPISGHDNLYWYRRVMGKEIKFLLHFVKESKQDESGMPNNRFLAERTGGTYSTLKVQPAELEDSGVYFCASSQTSDLTYEQYFGPGTRLTVT.

In DNA, the CDR3 is TGTGCCAGCAGCCGAAATACCGGGACAGAAGCTTTCTTT. It is translated as CASSRNTGTEAFF. The chain employs TRBV7-9 and TRBJ1-1; possible D gene TRBD1, 6 bases. Trimming left V 5 bases short and J 8 bases short, with 15 bases between. The CDR3 runs 13 residues. Germline values: CDR1 SEHNR, CDR2 FQNEAQ (reference sequence).

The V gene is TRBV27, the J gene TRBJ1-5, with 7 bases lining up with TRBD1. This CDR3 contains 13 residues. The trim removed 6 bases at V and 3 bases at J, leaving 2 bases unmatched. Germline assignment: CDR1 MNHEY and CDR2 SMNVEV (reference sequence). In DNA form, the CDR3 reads TGTGCCAGCAGACAGGGGATCAATCAGCCCCAGCATTTT. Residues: CASRQGINQPQHF.

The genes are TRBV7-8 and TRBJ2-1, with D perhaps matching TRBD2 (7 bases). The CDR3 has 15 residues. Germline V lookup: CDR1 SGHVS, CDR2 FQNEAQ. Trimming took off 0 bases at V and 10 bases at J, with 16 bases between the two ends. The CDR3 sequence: CASSLAARGASEQFF. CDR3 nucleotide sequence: TGTGCCAGCAGCTTAGCGGCCCGGGGGGCCTCGGAGCAGTTCTTC.

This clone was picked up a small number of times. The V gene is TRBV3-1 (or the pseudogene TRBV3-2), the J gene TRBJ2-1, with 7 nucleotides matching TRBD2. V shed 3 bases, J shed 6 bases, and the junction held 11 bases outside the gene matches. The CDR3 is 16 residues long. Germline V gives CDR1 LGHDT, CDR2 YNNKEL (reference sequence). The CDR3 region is CASSQKFLASGNEQFF. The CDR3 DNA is TGTGCCAGCAGCCAGAAGTTCTTGGCTAGCGGCAATGAGCAGTTCTTC.

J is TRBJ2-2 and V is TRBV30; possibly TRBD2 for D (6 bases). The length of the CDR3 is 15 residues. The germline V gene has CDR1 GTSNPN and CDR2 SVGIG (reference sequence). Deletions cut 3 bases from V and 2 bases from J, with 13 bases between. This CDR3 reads CAWSPIAANTGELFF. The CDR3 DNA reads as TGTGCCTGGAGCCCGATAGCGGCCAACACCGGGGAGCTGTTTTTT.

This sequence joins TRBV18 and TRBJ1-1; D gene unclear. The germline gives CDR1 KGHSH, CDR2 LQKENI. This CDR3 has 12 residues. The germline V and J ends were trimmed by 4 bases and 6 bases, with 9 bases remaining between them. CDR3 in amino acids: CASSREVPEAFF. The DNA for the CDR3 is TGTGCCAGCTCACGGGAGGTCCCTGAAGCTTTCTTT.

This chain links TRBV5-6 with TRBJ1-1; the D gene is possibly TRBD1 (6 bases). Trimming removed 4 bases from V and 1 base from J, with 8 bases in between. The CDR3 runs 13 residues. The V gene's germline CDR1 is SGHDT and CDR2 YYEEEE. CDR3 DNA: TGTGCCAGCAGCAGACAGGCGAACACTGAAGCTTTCTTT. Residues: CASSRQANTEAFF.

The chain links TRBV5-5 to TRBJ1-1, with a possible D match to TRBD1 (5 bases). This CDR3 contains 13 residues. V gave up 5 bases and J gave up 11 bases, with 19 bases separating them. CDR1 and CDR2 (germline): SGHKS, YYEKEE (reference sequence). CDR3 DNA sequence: TGTGCCAGCAGGGGGGGACTTACCACGGGTGCTTTCTTT. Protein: CASRGGLTTGAFF.

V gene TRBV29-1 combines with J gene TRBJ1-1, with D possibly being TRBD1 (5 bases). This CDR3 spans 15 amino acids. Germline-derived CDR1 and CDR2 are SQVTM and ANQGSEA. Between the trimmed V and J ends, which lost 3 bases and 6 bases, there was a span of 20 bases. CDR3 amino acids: CSVDPGRAGRAEAFF. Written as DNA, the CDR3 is TGCAGCGTTGACCCCGGCAGGGCGGGAAGAGCTGAAGCTTTCTTT.

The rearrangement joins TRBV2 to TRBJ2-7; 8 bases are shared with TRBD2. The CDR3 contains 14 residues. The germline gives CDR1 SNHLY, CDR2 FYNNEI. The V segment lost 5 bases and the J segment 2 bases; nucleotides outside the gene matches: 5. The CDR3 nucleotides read TGTGCCAGCAGTCCCCCGGGACTAGCCTACGAGCAGTACTTC. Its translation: CASSPPGLAYEQYF.

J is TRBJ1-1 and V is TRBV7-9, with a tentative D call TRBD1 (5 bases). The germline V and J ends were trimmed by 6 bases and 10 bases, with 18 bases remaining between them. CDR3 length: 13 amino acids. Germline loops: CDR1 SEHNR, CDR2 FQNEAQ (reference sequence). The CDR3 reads CASRAGTERGAFF. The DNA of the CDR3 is TGTGCCAGCAGGGCGGGGACTGAAAGGGGAGCTTTCTTT.

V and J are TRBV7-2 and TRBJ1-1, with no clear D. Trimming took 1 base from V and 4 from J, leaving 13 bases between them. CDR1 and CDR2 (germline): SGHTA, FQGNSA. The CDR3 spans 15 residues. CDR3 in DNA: TGTGCCAGCAGCTTAGGTCCGGGAATTCGCACTGAAGCTTTCTTT. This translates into CASSLGPGIRTEAFF.

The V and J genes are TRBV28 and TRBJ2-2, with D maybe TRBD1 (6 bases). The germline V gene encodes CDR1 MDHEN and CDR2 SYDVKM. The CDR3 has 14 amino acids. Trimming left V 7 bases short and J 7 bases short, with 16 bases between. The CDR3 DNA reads TGTGCCAGCAAGGGGCAGGGGAAAGGCGGGGAGCTGTTTTTT. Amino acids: CASKGQGKGGELFF.

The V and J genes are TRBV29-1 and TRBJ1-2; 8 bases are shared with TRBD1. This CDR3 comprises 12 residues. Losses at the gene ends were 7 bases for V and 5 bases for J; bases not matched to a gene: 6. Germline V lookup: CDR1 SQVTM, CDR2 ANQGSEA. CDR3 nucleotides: TGCAGCGGCGGGACAGGAGAATATGGCTACACCTTC. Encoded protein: CSGGTGEYGYTF.

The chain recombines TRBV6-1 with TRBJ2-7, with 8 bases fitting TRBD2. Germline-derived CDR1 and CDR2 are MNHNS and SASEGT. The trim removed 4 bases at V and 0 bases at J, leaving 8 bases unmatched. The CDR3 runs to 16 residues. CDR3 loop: CASSVYGGGSSYEQYF. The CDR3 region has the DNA TGTGCCAGCAGTGTATACGGCGGGGGGAGCTCCTACGAGCAGTACTTC.

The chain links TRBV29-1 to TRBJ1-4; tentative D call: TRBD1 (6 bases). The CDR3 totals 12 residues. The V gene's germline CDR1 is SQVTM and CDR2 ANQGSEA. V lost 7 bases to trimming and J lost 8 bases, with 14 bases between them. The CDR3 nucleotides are TGCAGCGCCGTGACAGGAGCAGAAAAACTGTTTTTT. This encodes CSAVTGAEKLFF.

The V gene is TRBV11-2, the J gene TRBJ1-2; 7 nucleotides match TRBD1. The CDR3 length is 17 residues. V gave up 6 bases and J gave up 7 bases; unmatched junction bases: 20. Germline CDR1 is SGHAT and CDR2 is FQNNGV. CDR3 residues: CASRGIRDSASSGGYTF. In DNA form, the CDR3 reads TGTGCCAGCAGGGGGATCCGGGACAGCGCTTCCTCGGGTGGCTACACCTTC.

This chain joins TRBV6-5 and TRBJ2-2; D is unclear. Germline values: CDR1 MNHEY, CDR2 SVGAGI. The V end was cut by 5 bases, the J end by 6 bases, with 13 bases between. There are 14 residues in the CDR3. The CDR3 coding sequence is TGTGCCAGCAGTCAAACAGATGCTGCCGGGGAGCTGTTTTTT. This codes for CASSQTDAAGELFF.

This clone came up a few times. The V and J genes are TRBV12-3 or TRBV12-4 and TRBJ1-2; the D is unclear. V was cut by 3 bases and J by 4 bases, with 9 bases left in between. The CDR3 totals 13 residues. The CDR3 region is CASSFNSRYGYTF. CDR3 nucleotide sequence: TGTGCCAGCAGTTTTAACAGTCGCTATGGCTACACCTTC.

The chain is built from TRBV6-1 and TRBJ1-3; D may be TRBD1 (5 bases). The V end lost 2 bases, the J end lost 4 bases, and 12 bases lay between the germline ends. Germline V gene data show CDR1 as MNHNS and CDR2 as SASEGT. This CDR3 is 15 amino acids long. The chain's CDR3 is CASSEMGQRGNTIYF. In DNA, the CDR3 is TGTGCCAGCAGTGAAATGGGGCAGAGGGGAAACACCATATATTTT.

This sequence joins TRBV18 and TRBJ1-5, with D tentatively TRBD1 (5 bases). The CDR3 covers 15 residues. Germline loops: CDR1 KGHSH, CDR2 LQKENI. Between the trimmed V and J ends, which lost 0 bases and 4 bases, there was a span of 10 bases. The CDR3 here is CASSPPGLRNQPQHF. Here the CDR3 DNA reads TGTGCCAGCTCACCACCGGGACTCAGAAATCAGCCCCAGCATTTT.